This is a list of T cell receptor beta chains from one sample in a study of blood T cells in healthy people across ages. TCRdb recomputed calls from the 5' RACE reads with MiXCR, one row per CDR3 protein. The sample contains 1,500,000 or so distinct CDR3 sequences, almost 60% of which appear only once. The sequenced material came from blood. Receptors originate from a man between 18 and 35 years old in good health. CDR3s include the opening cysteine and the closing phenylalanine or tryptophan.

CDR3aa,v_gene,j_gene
CSVEAVTDTQYF,TRBV29-1,TRBJ2-3
CASVDSAGANVLTF,TRBV6-5,TRBJ2-6
CASSLGGGINYGYTF,TRBV11-2,TRBJ1-2
CASSLGSWLAGDSETGELFF,TRBV13,TRBJ2-2
CASSYSGGGADEQYF,TRBV6-2/TRBV6-3,TRBJ2-5
CASSSYISGAGNEQFF,TRBV7-2,TRBJ2-1
CASSDDGTGEYGYTF,TRBV6-1,TRBJ1-2
CASSQADFQYF,TRBV3-1,TRBJ2-5
CASSLSAGTLYNEQFF,TRBV27,TRBJ2-1
CASSPGSGGNTGELFF,TRBV7-8,TRBJ2-2
CASSVGGPIYEQYF,TRBV7-6,.
CSAINVGLASNEQFF,TRBV20-1,TRBJ2-1